This T cell receptor (beta chain) appears in the sequencing data of a study of blood T cell repertoires in COVID-19. The wider study: Collection of acute and convalescent COVID-19 samples took place in the United States, Italy and Spain. The analysed material was cDNA or gDNA that came from T cells, B-cell-depleted T cells, or PBMCs.

V shed 4 bases and J shed 5 bases, with 12 bases lying between them. There are 13 residues in the CDR3. Germline V CDR1 and CDR2: SQVTM, ANQGSEA. Study processing details: Amplification from reference gene primers served as the basis for estimated nucleated cell counts. The repertoire was sequenced with immunoSEQ multiplex PCR; TCRdb's copy has only in-frame clones and lacks some. V and J calls and clone size are copied from that table; D and trimming were computed from the DNA. The profile shows some 100,000 clones, 88% of them singletons. Sequenced material: peripheral blood. V is TRBV29-1 and J is TRBJ2-1; tentatively, D is TRBD2 (5 bases). This TCR was sampled from a woman aged 70-85 years with acute or convalescent COVID-19. The CDR3 loop is CSVAERINNEQFF. CDR3 DNA: TGCAGCGTTGCCGAGCGGATCAACAATGAGCAGTTCTTC.